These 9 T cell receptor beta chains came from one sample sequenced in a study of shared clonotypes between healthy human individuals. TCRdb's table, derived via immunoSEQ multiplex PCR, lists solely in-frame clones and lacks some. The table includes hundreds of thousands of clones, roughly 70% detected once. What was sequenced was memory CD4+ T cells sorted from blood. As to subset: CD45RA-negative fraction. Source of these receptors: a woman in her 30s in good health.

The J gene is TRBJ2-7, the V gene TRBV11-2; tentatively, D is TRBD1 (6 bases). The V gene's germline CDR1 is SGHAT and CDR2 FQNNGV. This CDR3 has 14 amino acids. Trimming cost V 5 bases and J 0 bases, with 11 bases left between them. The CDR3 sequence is CASSQDRTSYEQYF. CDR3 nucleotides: TGTGCCAGCAGCCAAGACAGGACCTCCTACGAGCAGTACTTC.

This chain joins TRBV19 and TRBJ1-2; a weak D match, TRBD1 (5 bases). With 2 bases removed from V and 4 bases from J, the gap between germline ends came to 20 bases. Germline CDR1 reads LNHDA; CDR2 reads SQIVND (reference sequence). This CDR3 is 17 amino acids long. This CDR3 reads CASSINYGGGFLYGYTF. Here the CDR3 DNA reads TGTGCCAGTAGTATAAATTATGGCGGGGGGTTTCTCTATGGCTACACCTTC. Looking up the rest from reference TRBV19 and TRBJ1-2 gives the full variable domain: DGGITQSPKYLFRKEGQNVTLSCEQNLNHDAMYWYRQDPGQGLRLIYYSQIVNDFQKGDIAEGYSVSREKKESFPLTVTSAQKNPTAFYLCASSINYGGGFLYGYTFGSGTRLTVV.

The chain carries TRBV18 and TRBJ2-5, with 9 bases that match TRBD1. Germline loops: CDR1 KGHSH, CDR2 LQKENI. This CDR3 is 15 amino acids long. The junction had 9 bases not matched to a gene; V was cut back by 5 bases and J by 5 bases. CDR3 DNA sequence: TGTGCCAGCTCAACACTACAGGGGGCGAGGGAGACCCAGTACTTC. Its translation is CASSTLQGARETQYF.

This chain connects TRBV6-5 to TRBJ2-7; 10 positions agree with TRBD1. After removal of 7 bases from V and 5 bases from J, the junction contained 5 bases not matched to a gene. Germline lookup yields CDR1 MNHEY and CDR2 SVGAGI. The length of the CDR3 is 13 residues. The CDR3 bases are TGTGCCAGCAAACCCGGGACAGGGGACGAGCAGTACTTC. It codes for CASKPGTGDEQYF.

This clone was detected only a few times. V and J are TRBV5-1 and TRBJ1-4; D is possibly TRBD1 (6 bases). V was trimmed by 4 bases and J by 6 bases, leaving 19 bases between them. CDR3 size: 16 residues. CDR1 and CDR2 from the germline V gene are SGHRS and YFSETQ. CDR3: CASSPYEQGRDEKLFF. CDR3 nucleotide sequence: TGCGCCAGCAGCCCCTACGAACAGGGTAGGGATGAAAAACTGTTTTTT.

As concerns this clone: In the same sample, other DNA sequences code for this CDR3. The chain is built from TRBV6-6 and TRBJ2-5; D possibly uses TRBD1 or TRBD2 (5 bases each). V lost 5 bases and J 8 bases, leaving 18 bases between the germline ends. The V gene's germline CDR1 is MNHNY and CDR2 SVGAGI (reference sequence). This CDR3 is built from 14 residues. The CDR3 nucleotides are TGTGCCAGCAGTCGACCGGGACCTTCGGAAACCCAGTACTTC. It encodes CASSRPGPSETQYF.

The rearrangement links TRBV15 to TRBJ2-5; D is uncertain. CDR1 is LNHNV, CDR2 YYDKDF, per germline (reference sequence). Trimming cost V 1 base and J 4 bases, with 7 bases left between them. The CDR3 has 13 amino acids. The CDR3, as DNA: TGTGCCACCAGCAGAGCAGCTCGAGAGACCCAGTACTTC. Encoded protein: CATSRAARETQYF. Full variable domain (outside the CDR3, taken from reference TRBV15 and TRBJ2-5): DAMVIQNPRYQVTQFGKPVTLSCSQTLNHNVMYWYQQKSSQAPKLLFHYYDKDFNNEADTPDNFQSRRPNTSFCFLDIRSPGLGDTAMYLCATSRAARETQYFGPGTRLLVL.

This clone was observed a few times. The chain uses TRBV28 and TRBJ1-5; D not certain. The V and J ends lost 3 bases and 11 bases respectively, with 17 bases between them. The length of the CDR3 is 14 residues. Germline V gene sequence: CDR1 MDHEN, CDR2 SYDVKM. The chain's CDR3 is CASSFGQFVRAQHF. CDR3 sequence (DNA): TGTGCCAGCAGTTTTGGCCAGTTTGTCCGGGCCCAGCATTTT.

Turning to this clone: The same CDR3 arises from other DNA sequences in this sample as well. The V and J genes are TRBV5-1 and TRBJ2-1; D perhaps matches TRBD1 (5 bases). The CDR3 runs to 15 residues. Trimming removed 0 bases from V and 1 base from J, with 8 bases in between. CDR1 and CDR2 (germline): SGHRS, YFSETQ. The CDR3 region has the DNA TGCGCCAGCAGCTTGGAGGCAGGGTCCTACAATGAGCAGTTCTTC. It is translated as CASSLEAGSYNEQFF.